The clone carrying this T cell receptor beta chain was seen many times. Germline loops: CDR1 DFQATT, CDR2 SNEGSKA (reference sequence). The CDR3 is made up of 13 amino acids. V lost 3 bases, J lost 6 bases, and 14 bases lay in between. The data were taken from a study of T cells in Graves' hyperthyroidism and ophthalmopathy. TCR beta CDR3 sequences were amplified from RNA transcripts. When the TCR CDR3 underwent first-round RT-PCR, the HTBI primer set was used. TCRdb re-analysed the multiplex PCR reads in MiXCR, keeping a single row per CDR3 protein. The profile covers hundreds of thousands of distinct CDR3 sequences, with less than 20% appearing a single time and around 14% taken by the ten largest.

Material for sequencing was blood. The origin of this receptor is a woman aged 18-30 years with Graves' hyperthyroidism. This chain joins TRBV20-1 and TRBJ1-1, with D unresolved. The CDR3 here is CSARRHLSSEAFF. Here the CDR3 DNA reads TGCAGTGCTAGGAGACATCTGTCGTCTGAAGCTTTCTTT.